A single sample is the source of the 13 T cell receptor beta chains below, sequenced in a study of CXCR3-negative and CXCR3-positive naive CD8 T cells. Each TRB cDNA library was prepared by 5' RACE (with UMI labels). TCRdb derives one entry per CDR3 protein from the 5' RACE reads, leaving out DNA. The data show just over 60,000 distinct CDR3 sequences, and the top ten clones hold roughly 4.2%. Input material: naive CXCR3- CD8+ T cells from blood. Specified subset: CD45RO-CCR7+CD27+CD95- naive CD8+ T cells lacking CXCR3 (TNR3-). Receptor source: a human donor in good health. Some clones in this sample may be carry-over from other donors' samples.

The CDR3 region is CASSEWFEGLGTEAFF. V and J are TRBV6-1 and TRBJ1-1; TCRdb gives TRBD1 as the D gene, but with no DNA this cannot be confirmed. The CDR3 totals 16 residues. Germline V CDR1 and CDR2: MNHNS, SASEGT.

J is TRBJ2-4 and V is TRBV29-1; without DNA, the TCRdb call of TRBD2 cannot be checked. The CDR3 spans 14 residues. Germline assignment: CDR1 SQVTM and CDR2 ANQGSEA. CDR3 in amino acids: CSVEGREEENIQYF. The whole variable domain, remainder taken from reference TRBV29-1 and TRBJ2-4, is SAVISQKPSRDICQRGTSLTIQCQVDSQVTMMFWYRQQPGQSLTLIATANQGSEATYESGFVIDKFPISRPNLTFSTLTVSNMSPEDSSIYLCSVEGREEENIQYFGAGTRLSVL.

This chain connects TRBV29-1 to TRBJ1-1; checking the TCRdb D call of TRBD1 is not possible without DNA. CDR3 length: 12 residues. Per the germline V gene, CDR1 is SQVTM and CDR2 is ANQGSEA. CDR3 protein: CSVEGRNTEAFF.

This CDR3 is CATSREGTGWIYGYTF. The genes are TRBV15 and TRBJ1-2; TCRdb outputs TRBD1, but without DNA this stays unchecked. CDR3 length: 16 residues. Germline values: CDR1 LNHNV, CDR2 YYDKDF (reference sequence).

V gene TRBV28 combines with J gene TRBJ2-1; absent DNA, TCRdb's TRBD2 call cannot be checked. This CDR3 spans 15 amino acids. Per germline, CDR1 MDHEN and CDR2 SYDVKM. Here the CDR3 reads CASSRLEDIINEQFF.

The chain employs TRBV29-1 and TRBJ2-7; without DNA, the TCRdb call of TRBD1 cannot be checked. This CDR3 comprises 13 residues. Germline assignment: CDR1 SQVTM and CDR2 ANQGSEA. CDR3 sequence reads: CSVGQGASYEQYF.

The chain joins TRBV30 to TRBJ1-5. The CDR3 totals 13 residues. The V gene's germline CDR1 is GTSNPN and CDR2 SVGIG (reference sequence). The CDR3 reads CAWRGQGNQPQHF.

The genes are TRBV20-1 and TRBJ2-2; no DNA is available, so the TRBD2 call from TCRdb remains unchecked. CDR3 size: 16 residues. Germline assignment: CDR1 DFQATT and CDR2 SNEGSKA (reference sequence). CDR3 residues: CSARELAGGLIGELFF.

CDR3 sequence: CASSVGSGVASYEQYF. V and J are TRBV9 and TRBJ2-7; TCRdb's D call, TRBD2, is unchecked because there is no DNA. CDR1 and CDR2 from the germline V gene are SGDLS and YYNGEE. This CDR3 region has 16 residues.

V is TRBV25-1 and J is TRBJ2-5; TCRdb returns TRBD1, unconfirmable since there is no DNA. CDR1 and CDR2 (germline): MGHDK, SYGVNS. This CDR3 region has 16 residues. The CDR3 protein is CASSEWARGAQETQYF.

The V call is TRBV12-3 or TRBV12-4, the J call TRBJ2-7. The CDR3 length is 14 residues. CDR3 residues: CASSLRLGIYEQYF.

V usage is TRBV20-1 and J usage is TRBJ2-7; TCRdb outputs TRBD1, but without DNA this stays unchecked. The germline CDR1 and CDR2 sequences are DFQATT and SNEGSKA (reference sequence). This CDR3 is 15 amino acids long. The CDR3 reads CSARPLGQDSYEQYF.

V is TRBV6-5 and J is TRBJ1-1. There are 13 residues in the CDR3. From germline, CDR1 is MNHEY and CDR2 SVGAGI. The CDR3 loop is CASSPNMNTEAFF.